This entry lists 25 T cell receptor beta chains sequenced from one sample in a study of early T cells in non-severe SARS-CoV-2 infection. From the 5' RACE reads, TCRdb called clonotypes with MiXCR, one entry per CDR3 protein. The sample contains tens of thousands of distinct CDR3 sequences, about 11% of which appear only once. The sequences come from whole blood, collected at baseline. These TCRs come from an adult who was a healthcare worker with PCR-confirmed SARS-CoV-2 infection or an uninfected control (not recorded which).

CDR3 sequence reads: CASKEEGRQPQHF. DNA of the CDR3: TGTGCCAGTAAGGAGGAAGGGAGGCAGCCCCAGCATTTT. The chain joins TRBV19 to TRBJ1-5; no clear D. CDR1 LNHDA and CDR2 SQIVND come from the germline V gene (reference sequence). The CDR3 totals 13 residues. Trimming cost V 7 bases and J 7 bases, with 14 bases left between them.

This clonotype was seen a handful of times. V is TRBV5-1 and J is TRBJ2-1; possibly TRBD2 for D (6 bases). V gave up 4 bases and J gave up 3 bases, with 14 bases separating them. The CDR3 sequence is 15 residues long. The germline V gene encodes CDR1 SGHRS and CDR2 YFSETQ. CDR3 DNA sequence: TGCGCCAGCAGCGGAGGGACTCTCCTCTACAATGAGCAGTTCTTC. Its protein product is CASSGGTLLYNEQFF.

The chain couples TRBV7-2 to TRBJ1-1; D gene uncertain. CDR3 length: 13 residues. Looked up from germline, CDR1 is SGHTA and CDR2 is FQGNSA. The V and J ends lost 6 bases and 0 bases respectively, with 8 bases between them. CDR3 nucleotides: TGTGCCAGCAGTCAACAGTTGAACACTGAAGCTTTCTTT. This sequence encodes CASSQQLNTEAFF.

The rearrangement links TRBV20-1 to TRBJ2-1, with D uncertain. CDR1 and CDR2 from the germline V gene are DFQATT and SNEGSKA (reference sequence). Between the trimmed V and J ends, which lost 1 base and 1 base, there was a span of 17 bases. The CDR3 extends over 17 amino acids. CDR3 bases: TGCAGTGCTAGAGTGGACGGAGCCTGGTTTTCCTACAATGAGCAGTTCTTC. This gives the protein CSARVDGAWFSYNEQFF.

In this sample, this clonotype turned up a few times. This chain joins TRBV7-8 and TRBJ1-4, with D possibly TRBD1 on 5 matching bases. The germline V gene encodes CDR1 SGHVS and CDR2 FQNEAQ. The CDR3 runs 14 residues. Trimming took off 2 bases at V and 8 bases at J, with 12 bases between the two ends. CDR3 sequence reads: CASSLRTREEKLFF. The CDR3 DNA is TGTGCCAGCAGCTTACGGACACGGGAGGAAAAACTGTTTTTT.

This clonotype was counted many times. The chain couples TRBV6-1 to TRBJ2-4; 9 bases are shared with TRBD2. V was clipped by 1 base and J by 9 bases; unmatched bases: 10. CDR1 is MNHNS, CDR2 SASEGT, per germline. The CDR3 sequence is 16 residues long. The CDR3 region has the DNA TGTGCCAGCAGTGAAGAGGTAGCGGGGGCTGGCGGCATTCAGTACTTC. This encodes CASSEEVAGAGGIQYF.

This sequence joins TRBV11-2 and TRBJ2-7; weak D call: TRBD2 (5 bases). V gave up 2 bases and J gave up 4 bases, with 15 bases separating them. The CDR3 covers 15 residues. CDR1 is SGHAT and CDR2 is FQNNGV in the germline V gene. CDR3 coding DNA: TGTGCCAGCAGCTTACTCGCCTCCGAGGGTTACGAGCAGTACTTC. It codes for CASSLLASEGYEQYF.

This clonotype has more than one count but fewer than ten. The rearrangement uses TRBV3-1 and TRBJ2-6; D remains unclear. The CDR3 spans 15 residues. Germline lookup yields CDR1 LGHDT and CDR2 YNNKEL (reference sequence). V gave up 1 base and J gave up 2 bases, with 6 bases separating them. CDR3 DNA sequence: TGTGCCAGCAGCCAAGTCTTAACTGGGGCCAACGTCCTGACTTTC. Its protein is CASSQVLTGANVLTF.

The CDR3 loop reads CAWSADRVYGYTF. The CDR3 bases are TGTGCCTGGAGTGCGGACAGGGTCTATGGCTACACCTTC. V usage is TRBV30 and J usage is TRBJ1-2; 8 nucleotides line up with TRBD1. The V and J ends lost 1 base and 4 bases, in that order; junction bases with no gene match: 2. The CDR3 has 13 amino acids. Germline CDR1 is GTSNPN and CDR2 is SVGIG (reference sequence).

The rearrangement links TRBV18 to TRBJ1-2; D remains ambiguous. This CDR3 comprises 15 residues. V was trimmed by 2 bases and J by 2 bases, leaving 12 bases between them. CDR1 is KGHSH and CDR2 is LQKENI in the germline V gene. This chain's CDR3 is CASSPNPRGNYGYTF. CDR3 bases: TGTGCCAGCTCACCAAACCCCCGAGGCAACTATGGCTACACCTTC.

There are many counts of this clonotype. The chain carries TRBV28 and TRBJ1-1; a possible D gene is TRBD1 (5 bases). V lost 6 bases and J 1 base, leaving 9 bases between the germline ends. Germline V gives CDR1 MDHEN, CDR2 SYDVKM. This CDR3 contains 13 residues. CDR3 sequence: CASRGQGNTEAFF. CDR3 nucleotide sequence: TGTGCCAGCAGGGGGCAAGGGAACACTGAAGCTTTCTTT.

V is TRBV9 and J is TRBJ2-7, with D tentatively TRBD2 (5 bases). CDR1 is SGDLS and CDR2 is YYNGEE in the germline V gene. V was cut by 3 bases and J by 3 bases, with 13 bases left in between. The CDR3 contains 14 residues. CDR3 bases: TGTGCCAGCAGCGAAGGTGTGAGGGACTACGAGCAGTACTTC. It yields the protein CASSEGVRDYEQYF.

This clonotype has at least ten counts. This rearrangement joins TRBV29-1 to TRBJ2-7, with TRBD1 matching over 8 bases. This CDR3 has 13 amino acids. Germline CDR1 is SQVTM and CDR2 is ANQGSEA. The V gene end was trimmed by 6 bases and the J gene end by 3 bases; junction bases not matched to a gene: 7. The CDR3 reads CSVLTGASYEQYF. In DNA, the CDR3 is TGCAGCGTGCTGACAGGGGCGAGCTACGAGCAGTACTTC.

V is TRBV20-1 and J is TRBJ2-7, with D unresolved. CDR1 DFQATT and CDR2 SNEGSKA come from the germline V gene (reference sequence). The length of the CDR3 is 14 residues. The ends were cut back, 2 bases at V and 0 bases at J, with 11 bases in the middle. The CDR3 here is CSARRSASSYEQYF. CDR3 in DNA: TGCAGTGCTAGAAGGAGTGCCAGCTCCTACGAGCAGTACTTC.

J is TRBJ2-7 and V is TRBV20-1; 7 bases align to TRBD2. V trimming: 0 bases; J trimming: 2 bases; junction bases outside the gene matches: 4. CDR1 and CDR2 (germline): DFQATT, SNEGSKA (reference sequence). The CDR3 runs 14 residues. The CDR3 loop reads CSARDFRGAYEQYF. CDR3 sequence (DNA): TGCAGTGCTAGAGATTTTCGGGGGGCCTACGAGCAGTACTTC.

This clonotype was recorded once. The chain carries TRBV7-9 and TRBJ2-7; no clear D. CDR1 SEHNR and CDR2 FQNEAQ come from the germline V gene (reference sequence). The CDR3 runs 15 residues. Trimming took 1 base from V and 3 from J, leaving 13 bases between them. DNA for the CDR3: TGTGCCAGCAGCTTAGAAACAACCTGGAACTACGAGCAGTACTTC. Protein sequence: CASSLETTWNYEQYF.

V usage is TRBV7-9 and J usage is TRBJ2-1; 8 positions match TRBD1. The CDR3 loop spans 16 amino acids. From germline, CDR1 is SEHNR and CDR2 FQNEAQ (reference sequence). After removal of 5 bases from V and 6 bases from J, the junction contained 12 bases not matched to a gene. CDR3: CASSPPTGAKVNEQFF. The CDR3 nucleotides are TGTGCCAGCAGCCCTCCGACAGGGGCGAAGGTCAATGAGCAGTTCTTC.

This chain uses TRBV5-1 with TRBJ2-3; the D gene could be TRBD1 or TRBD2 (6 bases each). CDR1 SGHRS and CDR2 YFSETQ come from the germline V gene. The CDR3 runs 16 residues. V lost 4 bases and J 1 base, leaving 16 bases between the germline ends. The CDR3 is CASSPEGVQGTDTQYF. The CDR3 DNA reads TGCGCCAGCAGCCCGGAGGGGGTTCAGGGCACAGATACGCAGTATTTT.

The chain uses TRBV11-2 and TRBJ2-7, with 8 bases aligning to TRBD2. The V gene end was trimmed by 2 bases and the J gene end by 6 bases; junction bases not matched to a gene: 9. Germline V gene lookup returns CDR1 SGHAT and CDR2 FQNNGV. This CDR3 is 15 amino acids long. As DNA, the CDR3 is TGTGCCAGCAGCTTACCGGCCGGGGGGGCCAGCGAGCAGTACTTC. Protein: CASSLPAGGASEQYF.

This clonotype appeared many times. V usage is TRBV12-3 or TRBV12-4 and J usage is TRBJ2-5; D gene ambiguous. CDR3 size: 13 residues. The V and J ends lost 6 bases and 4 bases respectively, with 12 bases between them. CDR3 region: CASSFQHVETQYF. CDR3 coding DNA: TGTGCCAGCAGCTTCCAACATGTAGAGACCCAGTACTTC.

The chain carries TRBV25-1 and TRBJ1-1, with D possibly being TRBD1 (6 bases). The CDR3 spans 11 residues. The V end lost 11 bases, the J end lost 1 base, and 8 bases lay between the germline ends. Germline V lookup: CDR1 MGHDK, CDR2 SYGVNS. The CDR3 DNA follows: TGTGCCTCGACAGGGAACACTGAAGCTTTCTTT. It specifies CASTGNTEAFF.

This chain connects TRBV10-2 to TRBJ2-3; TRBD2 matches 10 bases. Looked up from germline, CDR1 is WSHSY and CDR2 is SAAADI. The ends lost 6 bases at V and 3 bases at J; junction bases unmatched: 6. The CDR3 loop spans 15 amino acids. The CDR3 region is CASRSIAGGTDTQYF. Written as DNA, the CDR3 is TGCGCCAGCAGAAGCATAGCGGGGGGTACAGATACGCAGTATTTT.

CDR3 in amino acids: CASRKEPGEVTQYF. The DNA for the CDR3 is TGTGCCAGCCGGAAGGAGCCAGGGGAGGTTACGCAGTATTTT. V is TRBV2 and J is TRBJ2-3; D is tentatively TRBD1 or TRBD2 (6 bases each). V was pared by 8 bases and J by 8 bases, with 20 bases between. The CDR3 extends over 14 amino acids. Germline V lookup: CDR1 SNHLY, CDR2 FYNNEI.

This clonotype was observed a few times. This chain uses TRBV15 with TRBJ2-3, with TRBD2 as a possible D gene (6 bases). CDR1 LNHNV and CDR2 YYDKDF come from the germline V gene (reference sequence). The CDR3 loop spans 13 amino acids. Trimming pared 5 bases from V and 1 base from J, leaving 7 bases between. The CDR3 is CATSPGGTDTQYF. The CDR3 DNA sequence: TGTGCCACCAGCCCGGGGGGCACAGATACGCAGTATTTT.

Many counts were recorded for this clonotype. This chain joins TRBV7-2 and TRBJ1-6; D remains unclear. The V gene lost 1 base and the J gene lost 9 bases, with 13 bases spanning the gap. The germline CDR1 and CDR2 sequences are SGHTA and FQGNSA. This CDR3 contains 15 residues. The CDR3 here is CASSLGQAKRSPLHF. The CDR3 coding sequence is TGTGCCAGCAGCTTAGGTCAGGCGAAACGTTCACCCCTCCACTTT. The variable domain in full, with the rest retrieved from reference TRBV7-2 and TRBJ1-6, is GAGVSQSPSNKVTEKGKDVELRCDPISGHTALYWYRQSLGQGLEFLIYFQGNSAPDKSGLPSDRFSAERTGGSVSTLTIQRTQQEDSAVYLCASSLGQAKRSPLHFGNGTRLTVT.